Listed below are T cell receptor beta chains from one sample, sequenced in a study of T-cell memory formation after mild COVID-19. TCRdb itself ran the 5' RACE reads through MiXCR, one entry per CDR3 protein. The sample has more than 300,000 distinct CDR3 sequences, around 15% seen once. Sequenced material: PBMCs or a T cell subset sorted from them (not recorded which). These receptors came from a man aged 18 to 29 who had mild COVID-19 (a few samples of this study predate the infection). Cell type and time point are not known. Each CDR3 is given with its conserved first and last residue. Each record gives: D gene, clone size, J gene, V gene, CDR3 DNA, CDR3 protein. A D gene is named only where the DNA matches it firmly. For some rows the clone size is stated as once, few or many, or as a class when expanded; others skip it.

NA | few | TRBJ1-3 | TRBV4-2 | TGTGCCAGCAGCCAAGAGGGACGGAACTCTGGAAACACCATATATTTT | CASSQEGRNSGNTIYF
TRBD1 | NA | TRBJ1-6 | TRBV6-6 | TGTGCCAGCAGTTACTTCGGGACAGTTAATTCACCCCTCCACTTT | CASSYFGTVNSPLHF
TRBD1 | few | TRBJ1-2 | TRBV7-2 | TGTGCCAGCAGCACCCGACAGGGGACCTATGGCTACACCTTC | CASSTRQGTYGYTF
NA | many | TRBJ2-1 | TRBV20-1 | TGCAGTGCCGCCTCGGTGGAGTGGGCCTTCGAGCAGTTCTTC | CSAASVEWAFEQFF
NA | many | TRBJ2-5 | TRBV6-1 | TGTGCCAGCAGTTACCTTCCCCACACAGGGCAAGAGACCCAGTACTTC | CASSYLPHTGQETQYF
TRBD1 | few | TRBJ2-7 | TRBV12-3/TRBV12-4 | TGTGCCAGCACCCCCCTCGCCGGGACAGGAGACCTACGAGTCTTCCCGTACTTC | CASTPLAGTGDLRVFPYF
TRBD2 | NA | TRBJ2-3 | TRBV7-2 | TGTGCCAGTGAACTAGCGCGAAGCACTTATACGCAGTATTTT | CASELARSTYTQYF
TRBD2 | NA | TRBJ2-5 | TRBV7-9 | TGTGCCAGCAGCTTCGTCCTAGCGGGGGGTCAAGAGACCCAGTACTTC | CASSFVLAGGQETQYF
NA | NA | TRBJ1-5 | TRBV6-4 | TGTGCCAGCAGTGATGGGTTAGGACAGCCCCAGCATTTT | CASSDGLGQPQHF
NA | many | TRBJ2-7 | TRBV5-4 | TGTGCCAGCAGCCTGGGCCTACAGGGCTACGAGCAGTACTTC | CASSLGLQGYEQYF
TRBD1 | few | TRBJ2-2 | TRBV7-9 | TGTGCCAGCAGCAGACGACAGGGACCCGGGGGGGAGCTGTTTTTT | CASSRRQGPGGELFF
NA | few | TRBJ2-3 | TRBV20-1 | TGCAGCTTTGATAGGGGGGATACGCAGTATTTT | CSFDRGDTQYF
NA | few | TRBJ2-3 | TRBV6-1 | TGTGCCAGCAGTGGGGTGGGGGGAGGCGGCACAGATACGCAGTATTTT | CASSGVGGGGTDTQYF
NA | few | TRBJ2-3 | TRBV24-1 | TGTGCCACCGCGAGGGCATCTATCACAGATACGCAGTATTTT | CATARASITDTQYF
NA | NA | TRBJ2-7 | TRBV27 | TGTGCCAGCAGTTTATCGTTAAACGGGGGCTACGAGCAGTACTTC | CASSLSLNGGYEQYF
TRBD2 | few | TRBJ2-5 | TRBV7-2 | TGTGCCAGCAGCACCGGACTAGCGTATGAGACCCAGTACTTC | CASSTGLAYETQYF
NA | NA | TRBJ2-7 | TRBV3-1 | TGTGCCAGCAGCCCTGTTCAGGGGTCTACTTCATTGTCCTACGAGCAGTACTTC | CASSPVQGSTSLSYEQYF
NA | many | TRBJ2-6 | TRBV6-2/TRBV6-3 | TGTGCCAGCAGTAGGGGCTCTGGGGCCAACGTCCTGACTTTC | CASSRGSGANVLTF
NA | NA | TRBJ2-1 | TRBV5-1 | TGCGCCAGCCACCTTGGGGGACACCTTTACAATGAGCAGTTCTTC | CASHLGGHLYNEQFF
NA | few | TRBJ2-5 | TRBV24-1 | TGTGCCACCAGTGACCCCGACAAGGAAGAGACCCAGTACTTC | CATSDPDKEETQYF
TRBD2 | NA | TRBJ2-5 | TRBV4-1 | TGCGCCAGCAGCCAAGATGGACTAGCGGGGTGGGGGACCCAGTACTTC | CASSQDGLAGWGTQYF
NA | few | TRBJ1-2 | TRBV5-6 | TGTGCCAGCAGCTTGAGACGTTCTCAAGCTAACTATGGCTACACCTTC | CASSLRRSQANYGYTF
NA | few | TRBJ1-3 | TRBV9 | TGTGCCAGCAGCGTAGCGGGCAGCTTCTCTGGAAACACCATATATTTT | CASSVAGSFSGNTIYF
NA | once | TRBJ1-1 | TRBV12-3/TRBV12-4 | TGTGCCAGCAGTTCCCGACAGGCGACCCCCCCTGAAGCTTTCTTT | CASSSRQATPPEAFF
NA | NA | TRBJ2-5 | TRBV5-1 | TGCGCCAGCAGCTTGGATGGCAGGGAAGAGACCCAGTACTTC | CASSLDGREETQYF
NA | few | TRBJ2-5 | TRBV11-2 | TGTGCCAGCAGCTTAGATTTGTGGGGCCCCCAGTACTTC | CASSLDLWGPQYF
TRBD1 | few | TRBJ2-1 | TRBV6-5 | TGTGCCAGCAGTTACGGGGGGACAGGGTACAATGAGCAGTTCTTC | CASSYGGTGYNEQFF
NA | many | TRBJ2-1 | TRBV4-3 | TGCGCCAGCAGCCAAGTGGGTCCGAGCTCCTACAATGAGCAGTTCTTC | CASSQVGPSSYNEQFF
NA | few | TRBJ1-1 | TRBV4-2 | TGTGCCAGCAGCCAAGCTCGGCAGGGGACCACTGAAGCTTTCTTT | CASSQARQGTTEAFF
NA | few | TRBJ2-1 | TRBV4-1 | TGCGCCAGCAGCCATCCGATGGCGGATGAGCAGTTCTTC | CASSHPMADEQFF
NA | few | TRBJ1-5 | TRBV20-1 | TGCAGTGCAGCCCGCACAGCAGGACAGCCCCAGCATTTT | CSAARTAGQPQHF
TRBD1 | NA | TRBJ1-1 | TRBV7-3 | TGTGCCAGCAGCCTTTCGACAGGGGGGAACACTGAAGCTTTCTTT | CASSLSTGGNTEAFF
NA | NA | TRBJ1-1 | TRBV7-3 | TGTGCCAGCAGCGCCAACTCAAACCAGGGCACTGAAGCTTTCTTT | CASSANSNQGTEAFF